A single sample is the source of the 8 T cell receptor beta chains below, sequenced in a study of shared clonotypes between healthy human individuals. The repertoire was sequenced with immunoSEQ multiplex PCR; TCRdb's copy has only in-frame clones and lacks some. The repertoire holds roughly 1,500,000 clones, with just under 99% as singletons. Sequencing used naive CD4+ T cells sorted from blood. The subset: CD45RA+ positively selected. The receptors were gathered from a man younger than 45 in good health.

J is TRBJ2-5 and V is TRBV15, with D perhaps matching TRBD1 (6 bases). Trimming stripped 1 base from V and 0 bases from J, with 9 bases between. Germline V CDR1 and CDR2: LNHNV, YYDKDF (reference sequence). The length of the CDR3 is 15 residues. CDR3 amino acids: CATSRGGQYQETQYF. The CDR3 nucleotides read TGTGCCACCAGCAGAGGGGGGCAGTACCAAGAGACCCAGTACTTC.

V and J are TRBV2 and TRBJ2-2, with D unclear. The CDR3 runs 11 residues. Germline-derived CDR1 and CDR2 are SNHLY and FYNNEI. The V end was cut by 4 bases, the J end by 6 bases, with 3 bases between. CDR3 region: CASSAPGELFF. CDR3 coding DNA: TGTGCCAGCAGTGCTCCCGGGGAGCTGTTTTTT.

This chain uses TRBV4-1 with TRBJ2-3; 10 bases fit TRBD2. CDR1 is MGHRA, CDR2 YSYEKL, per germline. CDR3 length: 18 amino acids. With 2 bases clipped from V and 2 bases from J, the junction kept 10 bases outside the gene matches. DNA of the CDR3: TGCGCCAGCAGCCAATTTTCCCCAGCGGGAGGGCCCACAGATACGCAGTATTTT. Translation gives CASSQFSPAGGPTDTQYF.

This clone came up once. The CDR3 nucleotides read TGTGCCAGCAGTTTAGGGAAACTCAATCAGCCCCAGCATTTT. Encoded protein: CASSLGKLNQPQHF. The chain is built from TRBV28 and TRBJ1-5; the D is unclear. This CDR3 comprises 14 residues. Germline V gives CDR1 MDHEN, CDR2 SYDVKM. V lost 2 bases, J lost 3 bases, and 8 bases lay in between.

The gene calls are TRBV29-1 and TRBJ2-7, with D tentatively TRBD1 (6 bases). Germline CDR1 reads SQVTM; CDR2 reads ANQGSEA. V was trimmed by 5 bases and J by 4 bases, leaving 15 bases between them. CDR3 length: 13 amino acids. CDR3 in amino acids: CSVLKGGAYEQYF. The CDR3 nucleotides are TGCAGCGTTCTCAAAGGGGGAGCGTACGAGCAGTACTTC.

The chain carries TRBV5-1 and TRBJ2-3; 14 bases are shared with TRBD2. The germline V gene has CDR1 SGHRS and CDR2 YFSETQ. The V gene end was trimmed by 4 bases and the J gene end by 10 bases; junction bases not matched to a gene: 11. There are 16 residues in the CDR3. CDR3 amino acids: CASSHYGTSGSAAQYF. The CDR3 DNA reads TGCGCCAGCAGCCACTACGGGACTAGCGGGAGCGCCGCGCAGTATTTT.

Worth noting for this clone: Other nucleotide sequences in the sample specify the same CDR3. The chain employs TRBV5-1 and TRBJ1-5, with 7 bases that match TRBD1. With 4 bases clipped from V and 4 bases from J, the junction kept 2 bases outside the gene matches. Germline-derived CDR1 and CDR2 are SGHRS and YFSETQ. The CDR3 spans 13 residues. The CDR3 DNA sequence: TGCGCCAGCAGCCCGACAGGGAATCAGCCCCAGCATTTT. Protein: CASSPTGNQPQHF. The full variable domain, completed using reference TRBV5-1 and TRBJ1-5, is KAGVTQTPRYLIKTRGQQVTLSCSPISGHRSVSWYQQTPGQGLQFLFEYFSETQRNKGNFPGRFSGRQFSNSRSEMNVSTLELGDSALYLCASSPTGNQPQHFGDGTRLSIL.

V gene TRBV7-3 combines with J gene TRBJ2-2, with TRBD2 matching over 9 bases. The CDR3 sequence is 15 residues long. Losses at the gene ends were 3 bases for V and 5 bases for J; bases not matched to a gene: 4. CDR1 SGHTA and CDR2 FQGTGA come from the germline V gene. CDR3 amino acids: CASSLAGGPTGELFF. The CDR3 nucleotides read TGTGCCAGCAGCTTGGCGGGAGGGCCGACCGGGGAGCTGTTTTTT.